These 27 T cell receptor beta chains share one sample of origin, sequenced in a study of T-cell reconstitution after alpha-beta-depleted transplantation in children. Unique molecular identifiers were used in preparing the TCRbeta library. TCRdb redid the calling of the PCR reads with MiXCR, one entry per CDR3 protein. The sample includes roughly 570,000 distinct CDR3 sequences, 27% of them seen just once. Specimen: PBMCs, collected before TCRalphabeta/CD19-depleted stem cell transplant. The source of these receptors is a boy less than two years old with Wiskott-Aldrich syndrome, due to receive a stem cell transplant.

The chain has TRBV20-1 and TRBJ2-1; 9 bases align to TRBD2. The CDR3 contains 13 residues. Trimming took 2 bases from V and 6 from J; bases not matched to a gene: 2. Germline V lookup: CDR1 DFQATT, CDR2 SNEGSKA (reference sequence). CDR3 protein: CSARLAGSNEQFF. The CDR3 region has the DNA TGCAGTGCTAGACTAGCGGGAAGCAATGAGCAGTTCTTC.

V gene TRBV5-1 combines with J gene TRBJ2-1, with no clear D. The CDR3 totals 14 residues. CDR1 SGHRS and CDR2 YFSETQ come from the germline V gene. V was pared by 5 bases and J by 2 bases, with 11 bases between. The CDR3 spells CASRSTNTYNEQFF. The CDR3, as DNA: TGCGCCAGCAGGTCGACGAACACCTACAATGAGCAGTTCTTC.

This clonotype was seen only a few times. The V gene is TRBV11-2, the J gene TRBJ2-2, with TRBD1 as a possible D gene (6 bases). CDR3 length equals 17 residues. Germline V CDR1 and CDR2: SGHAT, FQNNGV. V lost 3 bases, J lost 1 base, and 15 bases lay in between. The CDR3, as DNA: TGTGCCAGCAGCTTTCTTGGGGGCGTAAAGAACACCGGGGAGCTGTTTTTT. This sequence encodes CASSFLGGVKNTGELFF.

The chain carries TRBV24-1 and TRBJ2-7, with D maybe TRBD1 (6 bases). The CDR3 is 14 amino acids. Trimming shortened V by 3 bases and J by 9 bases, and 17 bases separated the two germline ends. Germline V gene data show CDR1 as KGHDR and CDR2 as SFDVKD. The CDR3 loop is CATSDAGAPSGQYF. In DNA, the CDR3 is TGTGCCACCAGTGATGCAGGGGCCCCCTCGGGGCAGTACTTC.

This clonotype turned up a few times. V gene TRBV12-3 or TRBV12-4 combines with J gene TRBJ2-7, with D perhaps TRBD2 (6 bases). There are 16 residues in the CDR3. The ends were cut back, 0 bases at V and 0 bases at J, with 12 bases in the middle. The CDR3 is CASSLALATASYEQYF. CDR3 DNA: TGTGCCAGCAGTTTAGCGCTAGCGACCGCCTCCTACGAGCAGTACTTC.

The rearrangement uses TRBV7-2 and TRBJ1-5, with D possibly matching TRBD1 (6 bases). Germline CDR1 SGHTA, CDR2 FQGNSA. This CDR3 contains 13 residues. Trimming left V 4 bases short and J 6 bases short, with 10 bases between. DNA of the CDR3: TGTGCCAGCAGCTCTCAGGGGTCTCAGCCCCAGCATTTT. Protein: CASSSQGSQPQHF.

The chain links TRBV20-1 to TRBJ2-1; D is possibly TRBD2 (6 bases). Germline V CDR1 and CDR2: DFQATT, SNEGSKA (reference sequence). This CDR3 is 14 amino acids long. Between the trimmed V and J ends, which lost 7 bases and 0 bases, there was a span of 13 bases. This CDR3 reads CSGGRDLSYNEQFF. The CDR3 bases are TGCAGTGGAGGGCGGGACCTCTCCTACAATGAGCAGTTCTTC.

This clonotype was recorded a few times. This chain links TRBV6-1 with TRBJ2-7; 8 bases are a match to TRBD1. The CDR3 totals 13 residues. Germline CDR1 reads MNHNS; CDR2 reads SASEGT. The J segment lost 5 bases and the V segment lost 9 bases, leaving 9 bases of the junction unmatched. CDR3 bases: TGTGCCAGTTTCCCCGGGACAGGCGACGAGCAGTACTTC. Its protein is CASFPGTGDEQYF.

In this sample, this clonotype turned up a few times. V usage is TRBV5-1 and J usage is TRBJ2-5; TRBD2 is a possible D gene (6 bases). Germline V gives CDR1 SGHRS, CDR2 YFSETQ. Trimming pared 6 bases from V and 2 bases from J, leaving 14 bases between. The CDR3 extends over 14 amino acids. Here the CDR3 DNA reads TGCGCCAGCACCACCGGGAGCTTGCAAGAGACCCAGTACTTC. This translates into CASTTGSLQETQYF.

This clonotype was seen once. The V call is TRBV24-1, the J call TRBJ1-5, with 7 bases that match TRBD1. CDR3 length: 14 residues. CDR1 and CDR2 from the germline V gene are KGHDR and SFDVKD. Unmatched junction bases numbered 10, after V lost 9 bases and J lost 6 bases. CDR3 in amino acids: CATSSGGKGQPQHF. For the CDR3, the DNA is TGTGCCACCTCTTCAGGGGGGAAAGGTCAGCCCCAGCATTTT.

This clonotype was observed a few times. V and J are TRBV3-1 and TRBJ2-2, with 9 bases lining up with TRBD2. CDR3 size: 17 residues. Germline lookup yields CDR1 LGHDT and CDR2 YNNKEL (reference sequence). Germline trimming cut 0 bases from V and 3 bases from J; bases unmatched to any gene: 5. DNA of the CDR3: TGTGCCAGCAGCCAAGATTTCGGACTAGCGTACACCGGGGAGCTGTTTTTT. This translates into CASSQDFGLAYTGELFF.

The rearrangement links TRBV5-1 to TRBJ2-7, with D perhaps TRBD1 (6 bases). V was clipped by 1 base and J by 3 bases, with 11 bases between them. From germline, CDR1 is SGHRS and CDR2 YFSETQ. The CDR3 contains 14 residues. The CDR3 spells CASSLFGQSYEQYF. CDR3 DNA: TGCGCCAGCAGCTTGTTCGGACAGAGCTACGAGCAGTACTTC.

The chain has TRBV5-1 and TRBJ1-1; D uncertain. Between the trimmed V and J ends, which lost 1 base and 6 bases, there was a span of 13 bases. This CDR3 spans 14 amino acids. CDR1 SGHRS and CDR2 YFSETQ come from the germline V gene. The DNA for the CDR3 is TGCGCCAGCAGCTTGCTGTCCGGCCGGCCTGAAGCTTTCTTT. Protein product: CASSLLSGRPEAFF.

The rearrangement uses TRBV9 and TRBJ1-2; D is unresolved. The CDR3 extends over 15 amino acids. Between the trimmed V and J ends, which lost 4 bases and 1 base, there was a span of 14 bases. CDR1 and CDR2 from the germline V gene are SGDLS and YYNGEE. CDR3 residues: CASSPWTAINYGYTF. CDR3 DNA: TGTGCCAGCAGCCCTTGGACGGCCATTAACTATGGCTACACCTTC.

V usage is TRBV5-1 and J usage is TRBJ2-6, with D hard to call. Trimming cost V 4 bases and J 0 bases, with 8 bases left between them. Germline V gene data show CDR1 as SGHRS and CDR2 as YFSETQ. CDR3 size: 15 residues. CDR3 amino acids: CASSHGNSGANVLTF. CDR3 coding DNA: TGCGCCAGCAGCCACGGCAACTCTGGGGCCAACGTCCTGACTTTC.

This sequence joins TRBV12-3 or TRBV12-4 and TRBJ1-5; possible D gene TRBD1, 6 bases. V gave up 7 bases and J gave up 1 base, with 17 bases separating them. The CDR3 has 16 amino acids. The CDR3 loop reads CASTRGMGRSNQPQHF. CDR3 bases: TGTGCCAGCACCAGGGGTATGGGGAGAAGCAATCAGCCCCAGCATTTT.

This clonotype appeared a single time. This chain connects TRBV20-1 to TRBJ2-7; tentatively, D is TRBD1 or TRBD2 (6 bases each). Trimming cost V 6 bases and J 3 bases, with 15 bases left between them. Germline lookup yields CDR1 DFQATT and CDR2 SNEGSKA (reference sequence). This CDR3 contains 13 residues. The CDR3 loop reads CSARRTAGYEQYF. CDR3 DNA sequence: TGCAGTGCCAGAAGGACAGCGGGCTACGAGCAGTACTTC.

There are a few counts of this clonotype. The chain employs TRBV20-1 and TRBJ2-1; tentatively, D is TRBD2 (6 bases). Trimming took 5 bases from V and 5 from J, leaving 25 bases between them. CDR1 and CDR2 (germline): DFQATT, SNEGSKA (reference sequence). The length of the CDR3 is 17 residues. The CDR3 DNA reads TGCAGTGCTCGACGAGGTAGCGGTGGGCCCCACCACAATGAGCAGTTCTTC. Translation: CSARRGSGGPHHNEQFF.

The rearrangement joins TRBV15 to TRBJ2-1; no reliable D call. Trimming removed 1 base at V and 8 bases at J, with 9 bases between. Per germline, CDR1 LNHNV and CDR2 YYDKDF (reference sequence). This CDR3 is built from 13 residues. The CDR3 region is CATSRVSGDEQFF. CDR3 nucleotide sequence: TGTGCCACCAGCAGAGTGAGTGGGGATGAGCAGTTCTTC.

V is TRBV15 and J is TRBJ2-7; D uncertain. Germline V CDR1 and CDR2: LNHNV, YYDKDF (reference sequence). Trimming pared 4 bases from V and 0 bases from J, leaving 10 bases between. The CDR3 sequence is 14 residues long. The CDR3 is CATSKQKNSYEQYF. CDR3 DNA: TGTGCCACCAGCAAGCAAAAAAACTCCTACGAGCAGTACTTC.

This clonotype has a handful of counts. The chain uses TRBV2 and TRBJ2-3, with 7 bases matching TRBD1. The germline V gene has CDR1 SNHLY and CDR2 FYNNEI. The CDR3 contains 13 residues. V lost 6 bases and J lost 2; bases outside the gene matches: 2. The CDR3 DNA sequence: TGTGCCAGCAGAACAGGGGCCACAGATACGCAGTATTTT. Translation gives CASRTGATDTQYF. Variable domain in full (rest from reference TRBV2 and TRBJ2-3): EPEVTQTPSHQVTQMGQEVILRCVPISNHLYFYWYRQILGQKVEFLVSFYNNEISEKSEIFDDQFSVERPDGSNFTLKIRSTKLEDSAMYFCASRTGATDTQYFGPGTRLTVL.

This chain connects TRBV20-1 to TRBJ1-2; D remains unclear. This CDR3 is 12 amino acids long. Germline V CDR1 and CDR2: DFQATT, SNEGSKA (reference sequence). The CDR3 coding sequence is TGCATTATGGACCGGGGTAGCTATGGCTACACCTTC. The encoded protein is CIMDRGSYGYTF.

The chain combines TRBV5-1 with TRBJ1-1, with D hard to call. CDR1 and CDR2 from the germline V gene are SGHRS and YFSETQ. The V end lost 4 bases, the J end lost 5 bases, and 15 bases lay between the germline ends. The CDR3 is made up of 14 amino acids. The CDR3 protein is CASSAMGRSTEAFF. The CDR3 DNA reads as TGCGCCAGCAGCGCGATGGGGAGATCAACTGAAGCTTTCTTT.

The CDR3 sequence: CASSVFPGWNTGELFF. The CDR3 DNA is TGTGCCAGCAGTGTTTTCCCGGGTTGGAACACCGGGGAGCTGTTTTTT. The chain employs TRBV6-1 and TRBJ2-2, with D unresolved. From germline, CDR1 is MNHNS and CDR2 SASEGT. Between the trimmed V and J ends, which lost 4 bases and 1 base, there was a span of 13 bases. This CDR3 is 16 amino acids long.

This clonotype was observed many times. The J gene is TRBJ2-7, the V gene TRBV13, with D maybe TRBD2 (6 bases). Trimming took off 5 bases at V and 1 base at J, with 9 bases between the two ends. The germline V gene encodes CDR1 PRHDT and CDR2 FYEKMQ (reference sequence). The CDR3 has 13 residues. The CDR3 loop reads CASSPRGSYEQYF. In DNA form, the CDR3 reads TGTGCCAGCAGCCCTCGGGGGTCCTACGAGCAGTACTTC.

V usage is TRBV4-1 and J usage is TRBJ2-1; 11 positions agree with TRBD2. V lost 4 bases to trimming and J lost 4 bases; unmatched junction nucleotides: 6. The CDR3 has 16 residues. Germline CDR1 and CDR2: MGHRA and YSYEKL. The CDR3 region is CASSRPTSGVYNEQFF. The CDR3 DNA sequence: TGCGCCAGCAGCCGCCCGACTAGCGGGGTTTACAATGAGCAGTTCTTC.

This rearrangement joins TRBV10-3 to TRBJ2-2, with D possibly being TRBD1 (6 bases). V lost 8 bases and J lost 0, with 13 bases in between. CDR1 is ENHRY and CDR2 is SYGVKD in the germline V gene. The CDR3 runs 15 residues. CDR3 in amino acids: CAIARTDANTGELFF. CDR3 nucleotides: TGTGCCATCGCCAGGACAGACGCGAACACCGGGGAGCTGTTTTTT.